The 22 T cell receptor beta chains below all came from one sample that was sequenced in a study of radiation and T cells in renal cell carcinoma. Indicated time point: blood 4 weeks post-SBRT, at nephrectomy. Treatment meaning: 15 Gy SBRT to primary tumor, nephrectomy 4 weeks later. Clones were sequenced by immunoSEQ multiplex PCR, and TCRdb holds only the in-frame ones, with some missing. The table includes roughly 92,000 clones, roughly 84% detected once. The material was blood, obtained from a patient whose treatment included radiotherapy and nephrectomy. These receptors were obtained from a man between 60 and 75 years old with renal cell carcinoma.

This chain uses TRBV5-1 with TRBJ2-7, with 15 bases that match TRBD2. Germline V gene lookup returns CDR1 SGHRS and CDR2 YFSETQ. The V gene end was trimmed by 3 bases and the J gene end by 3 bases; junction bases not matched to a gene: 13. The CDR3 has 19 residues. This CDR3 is CASSWRPGTSGRRNYEQYF. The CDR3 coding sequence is TGCGCCAGCAGCTGGCGACCCGGGACTAGCGGGAGGAGGAACTACGAGCAGTACTTC.

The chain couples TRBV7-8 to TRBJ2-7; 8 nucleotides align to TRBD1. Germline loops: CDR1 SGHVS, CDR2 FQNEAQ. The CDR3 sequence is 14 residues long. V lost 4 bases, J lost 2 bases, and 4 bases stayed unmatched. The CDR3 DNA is TGTGCCAGCAGCTCAGGGACAGGACCCTACGAGCAGTACTTC. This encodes CASSSGTGPYEQYF. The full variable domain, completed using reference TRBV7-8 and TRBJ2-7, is GAGVSQSPRYKVAKRGQDVALRCDPISGHVSLFWYQQALGQGPEFLTYFQNEAQLDKSGLPSDRFFAERPEGSVSTLKIQRTQQEDSAVYLCASSSGTGPYEQYFGPGTRLTVT.

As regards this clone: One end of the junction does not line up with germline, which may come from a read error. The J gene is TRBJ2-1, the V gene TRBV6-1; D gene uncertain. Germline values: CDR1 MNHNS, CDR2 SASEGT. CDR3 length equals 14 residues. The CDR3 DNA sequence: TGTGCCAGCAGTAGGCCCACAACCTACGATGAGCAGTTCTTC. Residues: CASSRPTTYDEQFF.

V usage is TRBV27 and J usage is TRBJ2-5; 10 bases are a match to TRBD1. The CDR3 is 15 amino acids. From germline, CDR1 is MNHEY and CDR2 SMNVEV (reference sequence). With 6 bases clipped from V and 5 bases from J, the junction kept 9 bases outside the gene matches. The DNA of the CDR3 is TGTGCCAGCAGCCCGGGACAGGGGAATGGTGAGACCCAGTACTTC. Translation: CASSPGQGNGETQYF.

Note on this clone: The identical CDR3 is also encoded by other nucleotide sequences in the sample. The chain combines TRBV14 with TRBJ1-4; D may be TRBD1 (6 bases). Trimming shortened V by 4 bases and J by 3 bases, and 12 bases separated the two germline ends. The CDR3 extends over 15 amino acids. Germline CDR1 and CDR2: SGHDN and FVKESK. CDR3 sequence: CASSPLDSPNEKLFF. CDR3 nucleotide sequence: TGTGCCAGCAGCCCACTGGACAGTCCTAATGAAAAACTGTTTTTT.

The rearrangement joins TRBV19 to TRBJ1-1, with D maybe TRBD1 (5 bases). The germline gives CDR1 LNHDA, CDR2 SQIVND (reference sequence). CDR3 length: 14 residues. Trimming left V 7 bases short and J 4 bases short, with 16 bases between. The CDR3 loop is CASTPNGRVTEAFF. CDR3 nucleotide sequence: TGTGCCAGTACACCGAACGGCAGGGTCACTGAAGCTTTCTTT.

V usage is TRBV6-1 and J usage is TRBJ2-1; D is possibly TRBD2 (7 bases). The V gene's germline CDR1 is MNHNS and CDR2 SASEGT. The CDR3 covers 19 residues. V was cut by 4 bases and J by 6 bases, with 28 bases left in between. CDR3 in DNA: TGTGCCAGCAGTGGCAAAGGGAGGGGGTCGGGACTATACGGCAATGAGCAGTTCTTC. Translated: CASSGKGRGSGLYGNEQFF.

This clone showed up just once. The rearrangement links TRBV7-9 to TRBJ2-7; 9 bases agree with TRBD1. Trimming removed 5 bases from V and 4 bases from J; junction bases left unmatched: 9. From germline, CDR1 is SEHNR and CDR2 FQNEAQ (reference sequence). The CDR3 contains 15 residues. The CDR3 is CASSLEGQGFYEQYF. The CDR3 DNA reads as TGTGCCAGCAGCCTAGAAGGACAGGGGTTTTACGAGCAGTACTTC.

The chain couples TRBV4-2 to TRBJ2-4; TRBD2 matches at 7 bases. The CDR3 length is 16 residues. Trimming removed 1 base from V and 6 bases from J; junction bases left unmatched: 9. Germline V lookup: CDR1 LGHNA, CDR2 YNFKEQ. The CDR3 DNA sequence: TGTGCCAGCAGCCAAGTAGCGGGTGGATGGGGAAACATTCAGTACTTC. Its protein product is CASSQVAGGWGNIQYF.

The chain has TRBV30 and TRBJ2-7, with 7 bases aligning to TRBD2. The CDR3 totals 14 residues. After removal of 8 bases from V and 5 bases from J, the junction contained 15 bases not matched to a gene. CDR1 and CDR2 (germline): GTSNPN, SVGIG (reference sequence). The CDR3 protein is CAVSRWEGPHEQYF. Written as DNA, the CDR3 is TGTGCCGTCAGCCGGTGGGAGGGCCCCCACGAGCAGTACTTC.

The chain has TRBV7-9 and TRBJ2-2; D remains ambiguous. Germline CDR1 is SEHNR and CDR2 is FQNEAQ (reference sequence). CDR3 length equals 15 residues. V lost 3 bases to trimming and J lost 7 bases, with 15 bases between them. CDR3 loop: CASSFALSAFGELFF. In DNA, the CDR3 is TGTGCCAGCAGCTTCGCATTGTCGGCGTTCGGGGAGCTGTTTTTT.

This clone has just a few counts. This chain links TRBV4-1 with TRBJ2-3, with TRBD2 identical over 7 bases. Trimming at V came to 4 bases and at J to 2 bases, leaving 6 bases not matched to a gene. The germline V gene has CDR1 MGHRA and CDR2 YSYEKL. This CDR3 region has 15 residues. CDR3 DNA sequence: TGCGCCAGCAGCCGAAGCGGGGAAGTCACAGATACGCAGTATTTT. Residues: CASSRSGEVTDTQYF.

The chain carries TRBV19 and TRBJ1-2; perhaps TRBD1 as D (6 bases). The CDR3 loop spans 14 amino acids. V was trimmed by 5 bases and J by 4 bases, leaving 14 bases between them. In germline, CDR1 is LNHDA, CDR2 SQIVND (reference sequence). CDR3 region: CASSSRTVSYGYTF. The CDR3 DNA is TGTGCCAGTAGTTCTCGGACAGTGAGCTATGGCTACACCTTC.

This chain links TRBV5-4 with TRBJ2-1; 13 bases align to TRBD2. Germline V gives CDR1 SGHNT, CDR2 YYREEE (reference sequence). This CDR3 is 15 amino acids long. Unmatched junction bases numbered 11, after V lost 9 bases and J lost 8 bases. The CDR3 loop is CATVTPGLAGYEQFF. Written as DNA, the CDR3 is TGTGCCACCGTTACCCCGGGACTAGCGGGATATGAGCAGTTCTTC.

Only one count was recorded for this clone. CDR3 region: CASRPRGLAFTGELFF. CDR3 sequence (DNA): TGTGCCAGCAGGCCAAGGGGACTAGCATTTACGGGGGAGCTGTTTTTT. The rearrangement joins TRBV2 to TRBJ2-2; 9 bases fit TRBD2. J lost 8 bases, V lost 6 bases, and 13 bases had no gene match. The CDR3 consists of 16 residues. Germline V CDR1 and CDR2: SNHLY, FYNNEI.

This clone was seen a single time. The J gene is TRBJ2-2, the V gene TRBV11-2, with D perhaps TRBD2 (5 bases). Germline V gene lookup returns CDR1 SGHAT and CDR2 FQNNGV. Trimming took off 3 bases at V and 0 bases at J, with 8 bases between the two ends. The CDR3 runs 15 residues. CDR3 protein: CASSLETTNTGELFF. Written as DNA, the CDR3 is TGTGCCAGCAGCTTGGAGACTACGAACACCGGGGAGCTGTTTTTT.

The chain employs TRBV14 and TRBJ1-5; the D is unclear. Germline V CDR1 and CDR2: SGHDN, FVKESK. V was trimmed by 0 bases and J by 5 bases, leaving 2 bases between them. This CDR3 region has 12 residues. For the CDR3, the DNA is TGTGCCAGCAGCCAAGAGGATCAGCCCCAGCATTTT. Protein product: CASSQEDQPQHF.

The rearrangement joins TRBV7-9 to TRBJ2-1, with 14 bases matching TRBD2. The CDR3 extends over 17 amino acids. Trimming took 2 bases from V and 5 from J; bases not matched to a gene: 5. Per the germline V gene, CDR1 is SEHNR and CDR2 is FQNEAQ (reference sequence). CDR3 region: CASSLLGLAGANNEQFF. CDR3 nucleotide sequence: TGTGCCAGCAGCTTACTGGGACTAGCGGGAGCGAACAATGAGCAGTTCTTC.

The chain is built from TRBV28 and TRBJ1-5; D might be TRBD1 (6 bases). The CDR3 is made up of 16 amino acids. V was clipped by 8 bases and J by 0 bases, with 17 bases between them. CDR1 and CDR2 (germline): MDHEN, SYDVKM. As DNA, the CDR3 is TGTGCCAGCCTACGTACAGGGTTTTATAGCAATCAGCCCCAGCATTTT. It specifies CASLRTGFYSNQPQHF.

The CDR3 DNA reads as TGTGCCAGCAGCTTACGACAGGGCTTGGCCAATGAGCAGTTCTTC. Translated, it gives CASSLRQGLANEQFF. V and J are TRBV7-2 and TRBJ2-1, with 7 nucleotides matching TRBD1. Germline CDR1 and CDR2: SGHTA and FQGNSA. This CDR3 contains 15 residues. The V gene end was trimmed by 2 bases and the J gene end by 6 bases; junction bases not matched to a gene: 7.

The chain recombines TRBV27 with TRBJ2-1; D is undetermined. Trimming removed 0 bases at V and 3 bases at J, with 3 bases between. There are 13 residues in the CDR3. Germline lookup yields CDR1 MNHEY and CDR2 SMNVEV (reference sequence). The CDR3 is CASSLSSYNEQFF. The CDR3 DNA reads TGTGCCAGCAGTTTATCTAGCTACAATGAGCAGTTCTTC.

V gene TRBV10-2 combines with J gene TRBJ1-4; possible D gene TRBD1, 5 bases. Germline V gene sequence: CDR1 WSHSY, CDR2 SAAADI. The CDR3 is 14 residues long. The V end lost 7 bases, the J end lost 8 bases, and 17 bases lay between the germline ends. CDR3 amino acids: CASTRGGAREKLFF. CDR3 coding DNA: TGCGCCAGCACCCGGGGAGGGGCCCGGGAAAAACTGTTTTTT.